This T cell receptor (beta chain) was sequenced in a study of beta chain features in type 1 diabetes. CDR3 length equals 14 residues. Germline CDR1 ENHRY, CDR2 SYGVKD. Losses at the gene ends were 11 bases for V and 6 bases for J; bases not matched to a gene: 11. The whole isolated RNA underwent reverse transcription, so sequencing captured expressed TCRB transcripts. TCRdb's table, derived via immunoSEQ multiplex PCR, lists solely in-frame clones and lacks some. The sample yields about half a million clones, about 10% seen once. The TCR comes from a young woman in good health. The sequenced sample consisted of naive CD4+ T cells from blood. The chain uses TRBV10-3 and TRBJ2-2; 8 bases fit TRBD1. The CDR3, as DNA: TGTGCCGCCTCGGCCCAGGGGGCGGCCGGGGAGCTGTTTTTT. Residues: CAASAQGAAGELFF.